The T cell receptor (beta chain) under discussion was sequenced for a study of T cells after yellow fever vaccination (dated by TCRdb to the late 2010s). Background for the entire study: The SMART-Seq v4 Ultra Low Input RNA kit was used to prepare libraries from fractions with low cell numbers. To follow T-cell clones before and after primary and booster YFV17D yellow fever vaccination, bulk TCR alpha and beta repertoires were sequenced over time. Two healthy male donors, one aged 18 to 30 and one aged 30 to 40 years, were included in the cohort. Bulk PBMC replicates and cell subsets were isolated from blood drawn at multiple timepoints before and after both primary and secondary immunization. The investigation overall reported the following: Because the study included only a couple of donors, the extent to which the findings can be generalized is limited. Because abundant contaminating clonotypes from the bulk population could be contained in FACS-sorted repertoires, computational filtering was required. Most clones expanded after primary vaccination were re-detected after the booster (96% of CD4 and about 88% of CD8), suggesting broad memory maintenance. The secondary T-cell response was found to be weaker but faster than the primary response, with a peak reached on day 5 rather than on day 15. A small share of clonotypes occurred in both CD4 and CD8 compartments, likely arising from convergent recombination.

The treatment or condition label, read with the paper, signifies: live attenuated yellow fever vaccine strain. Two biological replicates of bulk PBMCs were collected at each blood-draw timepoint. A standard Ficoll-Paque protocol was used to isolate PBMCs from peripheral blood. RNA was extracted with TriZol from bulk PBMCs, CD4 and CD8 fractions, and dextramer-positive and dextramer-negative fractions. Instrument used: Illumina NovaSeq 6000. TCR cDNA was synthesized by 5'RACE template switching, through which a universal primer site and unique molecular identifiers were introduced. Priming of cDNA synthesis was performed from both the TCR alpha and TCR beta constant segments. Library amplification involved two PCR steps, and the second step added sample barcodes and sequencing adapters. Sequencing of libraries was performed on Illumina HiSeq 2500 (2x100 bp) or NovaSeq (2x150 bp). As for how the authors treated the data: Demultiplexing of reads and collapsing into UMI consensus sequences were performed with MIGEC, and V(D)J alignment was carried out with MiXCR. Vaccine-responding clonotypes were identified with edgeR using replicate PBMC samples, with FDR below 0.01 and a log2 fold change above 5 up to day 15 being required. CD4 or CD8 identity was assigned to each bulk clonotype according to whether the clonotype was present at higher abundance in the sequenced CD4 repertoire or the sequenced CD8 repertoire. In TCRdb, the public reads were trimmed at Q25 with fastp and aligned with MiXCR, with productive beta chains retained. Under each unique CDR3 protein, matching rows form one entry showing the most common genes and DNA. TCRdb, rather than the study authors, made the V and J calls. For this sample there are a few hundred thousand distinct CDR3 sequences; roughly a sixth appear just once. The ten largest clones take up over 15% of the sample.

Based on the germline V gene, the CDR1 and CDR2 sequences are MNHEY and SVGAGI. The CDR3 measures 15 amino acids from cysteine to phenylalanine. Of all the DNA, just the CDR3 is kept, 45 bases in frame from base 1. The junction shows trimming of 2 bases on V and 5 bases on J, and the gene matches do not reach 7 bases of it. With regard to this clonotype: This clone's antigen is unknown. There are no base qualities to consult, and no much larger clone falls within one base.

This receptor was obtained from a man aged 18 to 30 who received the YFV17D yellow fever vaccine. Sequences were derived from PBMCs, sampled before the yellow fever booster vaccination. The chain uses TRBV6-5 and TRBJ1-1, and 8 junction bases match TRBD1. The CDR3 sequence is CASSYDRGSLTEAFF. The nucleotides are TGTGCCAGCAGTTACGACAGGGGAAGTTTGACTGAAGCTTTCTTT.